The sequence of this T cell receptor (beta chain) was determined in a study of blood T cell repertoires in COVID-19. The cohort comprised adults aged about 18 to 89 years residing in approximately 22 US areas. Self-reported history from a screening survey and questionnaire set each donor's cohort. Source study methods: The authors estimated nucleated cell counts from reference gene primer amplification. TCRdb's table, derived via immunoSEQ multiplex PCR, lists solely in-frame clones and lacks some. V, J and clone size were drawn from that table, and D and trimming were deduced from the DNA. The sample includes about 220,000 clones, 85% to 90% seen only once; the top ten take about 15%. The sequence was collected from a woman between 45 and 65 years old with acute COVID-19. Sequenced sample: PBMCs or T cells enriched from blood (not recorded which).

CDR3 sequence: CASSVGEGHEQYF. In nucleotides, the CDR3 is TGTGCCAGCTCCGTGGGGGAGGGTCACGAGCAGTACTTC. The V gene is TRBV9, the J gene TRBJ2-7; TRBD2 matches at 7 bases. The V and J ends lost 7 bases and 5 bases, in that order; junction bases with no gene match: 9. This CDR3 contains 13 residues. Germline CDR1 and CDR2: SGDLS and YYNGEE. The entire variable domain, with the rest obtained from reference TRBV9 and TRBJ2-7, is as follows: DSGVTQTPKHLITATGQRVTLRCSPRSGDLSVYWYQQSLDQGLQFLIQYYNGEERAKGNILERFSAQQFPDLHSELNLSSLELGDSALYFCASSVGEGHEQYFGPGTRLTVT.